This is a list of T cell receptor beta chains from one sample in a study of cytomegalovirus exposure and HLA in healthy donors. Repertoires were generated with immunoSEQ multiplex PCR, while TCRdb's copy carries only in-frame clones and drops some. The sample consists of some 98,000 clones, 87% of them appearing once. The source material was PBMCs. The receptors originated from a woman younger than 45 in good health and CMV-seronegative. Each CDR3 is given without its conserved first and last residue.

v_call: TRBV13
j_call: TRBJ1-3
cdr3_aa: ASSTPGDGNTIY

v_call: TRBV4-2
j_call: TRBJ2-5
cdr3_aa: ASSQEMVQGQGIRVETQY

v_call: TRBV10-3
j_call: TRBJ2-3
cdr3_aa: AISAGGRGRSDTQY

v_call: TRBV6-5
j_call: TRBJ1-3
cdr3_aa: ASISSGNTIY

v_call: TRBV4-1
j_call: TRBJ1-2
cdr3_aa: ASSQAGTGDYGYT

v_call: TRBV4-3
j_call: TRBJ2-7
cdr3_aa: ASSPGSFYEQY

v_call: TRBV6-5
j_call: TRBJ1-5
cdr3_aa: ASSYDGTRTWPQH

v_call: TRBV7-2
j_call: TRBJ1-2
cdr3_aa: ASSPKLAGIYT

v_call: TRBV23-1
j_call: TRBJ1-5
cdr3_aa: ASSQLKGIRNQPQH

v_call: TRBV7-8
j_call: TRBJ2-5
cdr3_aa: ASSLGPPILAGGETQY

v_call: TRBV18
j_call: TRBJ2-7
cdr3_aa: ASSLSGQGYEQY

v_call: TRBV6-1
j_call: TRBJ1-1
cdr3_aa: ASSEGRSAEAF

v_call: TRBV19
j_call: TRBJ2-1
cdr3_aa: ASKGGVKYNEQF

v_call: TRBV28
j_call: TRBJ1-5
cdr3_aa: ASSLDRSNQPQH